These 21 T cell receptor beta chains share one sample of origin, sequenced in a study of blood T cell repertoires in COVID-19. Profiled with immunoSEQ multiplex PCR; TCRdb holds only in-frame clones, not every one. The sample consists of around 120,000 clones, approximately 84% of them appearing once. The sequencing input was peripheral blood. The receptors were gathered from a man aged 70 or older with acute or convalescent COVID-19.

CDR3 sequence: CASSLYRGNTIYF. In DNA form, the CDR3 reads TGTGCCAGCAGTTTATACAGGGGGAACACCATATATTTT. The rearrangement uses TRBV6-5 and TRBJ1-3; 8 bases are shared with TRBD1. Unmatched junction bases numbered 3, after V lost 4 bases and J lost 7 bases. The CDR3 has 13 amino acids. CDR1 and CDR2 (germline): MNHEY, SVGAGI.

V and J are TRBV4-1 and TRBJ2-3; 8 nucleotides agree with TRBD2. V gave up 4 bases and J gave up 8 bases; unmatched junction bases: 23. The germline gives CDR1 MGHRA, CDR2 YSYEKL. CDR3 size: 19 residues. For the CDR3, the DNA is TGCGCCAGCAGCCGAGGGGGAAGAGATGGTCTAGCGGGTTACGGTACGCAGTATTTT. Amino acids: CASSRGGRDGLAGYGTQYF.

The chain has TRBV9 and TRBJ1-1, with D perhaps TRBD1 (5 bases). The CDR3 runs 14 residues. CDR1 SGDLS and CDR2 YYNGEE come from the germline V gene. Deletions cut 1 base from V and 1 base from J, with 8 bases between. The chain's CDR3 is CASSVSGQNTEAFF. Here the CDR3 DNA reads TGTGCCAGCAGCGTATCAGGACAGAACACTGAAGCTTTCTTT.

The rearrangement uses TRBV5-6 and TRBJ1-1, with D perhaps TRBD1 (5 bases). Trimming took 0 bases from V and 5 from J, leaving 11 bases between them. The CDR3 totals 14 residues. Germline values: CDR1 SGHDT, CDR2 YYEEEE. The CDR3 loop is CASSLGGDGTEAFF. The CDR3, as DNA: TGTGCCAGCAGCTTGGGGGGCGATGGGACTGAAGCTTTCTTT.

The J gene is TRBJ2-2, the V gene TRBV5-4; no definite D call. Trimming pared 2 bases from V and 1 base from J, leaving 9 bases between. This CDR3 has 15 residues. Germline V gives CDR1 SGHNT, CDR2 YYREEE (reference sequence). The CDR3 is CASSLNNRNTGELFF. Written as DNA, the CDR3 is TGTGCCAGCAGCTTAAACAACAGGAACACCGGGGAGCTGTTTTTT. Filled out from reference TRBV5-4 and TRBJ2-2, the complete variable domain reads ETGVTQSPTHLIKTRGQQVTLRCSSQSGHNTVSWYQQALGQGPQFIFQYYREEENGRGNFPPRFSGLQFPNYSSELNVNALELDDSALYLCASSLNNRNTGELFFGEGSRLTVL.

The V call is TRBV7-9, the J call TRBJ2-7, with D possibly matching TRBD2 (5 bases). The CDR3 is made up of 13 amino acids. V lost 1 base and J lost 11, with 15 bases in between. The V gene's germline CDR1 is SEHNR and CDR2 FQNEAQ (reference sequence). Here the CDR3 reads CASSLDAPGKKYF. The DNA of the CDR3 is TGTGCCAGCAGCTTAGATGCGCCGGGAAAGAAGTACTTC. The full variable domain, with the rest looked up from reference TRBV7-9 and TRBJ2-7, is DTGVSQNPRHKITKRGQNVTFRCDPISEHNRLYWYRQTLGQGPEFLTYFQNEAQLEKSRLLSDRFSAERPKGSFSTLEIQRTEQGDSAMYLCASSLDAPGKKYFGPGTRLTVT.

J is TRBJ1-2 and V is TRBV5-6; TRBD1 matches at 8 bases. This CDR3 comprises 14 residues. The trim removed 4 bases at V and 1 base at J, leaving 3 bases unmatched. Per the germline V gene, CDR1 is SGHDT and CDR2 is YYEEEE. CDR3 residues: CASSVDRGNYGYTF. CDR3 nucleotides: TGTGCCAGCAGCGTCGACAGGGGTAACTATGGCTACACCTTC.

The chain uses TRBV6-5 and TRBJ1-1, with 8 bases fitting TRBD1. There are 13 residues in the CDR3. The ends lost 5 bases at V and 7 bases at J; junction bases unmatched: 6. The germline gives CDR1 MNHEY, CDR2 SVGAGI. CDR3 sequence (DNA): TGTGCCAGCAGTACACCCGGGACAGGTGAAGCTTTCTTT. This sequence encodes CASSTPGTGEAFF.

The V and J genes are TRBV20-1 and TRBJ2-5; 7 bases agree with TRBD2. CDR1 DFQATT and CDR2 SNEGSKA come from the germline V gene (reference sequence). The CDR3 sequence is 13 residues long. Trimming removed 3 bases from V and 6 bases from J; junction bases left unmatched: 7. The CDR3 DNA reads TGCAGTGCTAGTAAGCGGGGCGGAAAGACCCAGTACTTC. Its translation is CSASKRGGKTQYF.

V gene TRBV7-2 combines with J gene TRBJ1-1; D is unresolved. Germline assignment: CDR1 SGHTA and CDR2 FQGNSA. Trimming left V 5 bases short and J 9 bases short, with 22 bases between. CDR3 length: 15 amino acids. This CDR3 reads CASSRPGTAEGKAFF. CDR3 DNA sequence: TGTGCCAGCAGCCGCCCCGGTACAGCGGAGGGAAAAGCTTTCTTT.

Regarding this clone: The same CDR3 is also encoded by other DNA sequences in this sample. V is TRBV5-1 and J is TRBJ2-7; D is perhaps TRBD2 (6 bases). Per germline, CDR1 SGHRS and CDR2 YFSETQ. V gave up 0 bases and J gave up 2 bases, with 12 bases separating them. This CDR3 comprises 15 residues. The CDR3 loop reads CASSLGGTGAYEQYF. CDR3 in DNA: TGCGCCAGCAGCTTGGGTGGGACGGGGGCCTACGAGCAGTACTTC. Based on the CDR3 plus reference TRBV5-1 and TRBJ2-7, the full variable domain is KAGVTQTPRYLIKTRGQQVTLSCSPISGHRSVSWYQQTPGQGLQFLFEYFSETQRNKGNFPGRFSGRQFSNSRSEMNVSTLELGDSALYLCASSLGGTGAYEQYFGPGTRLTVT.

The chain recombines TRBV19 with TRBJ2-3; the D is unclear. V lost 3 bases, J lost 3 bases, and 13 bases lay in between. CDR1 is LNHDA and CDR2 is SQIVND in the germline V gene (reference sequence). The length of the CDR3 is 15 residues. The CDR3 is CASSMASPWTDTQYF. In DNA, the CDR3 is TGTGCCAGTAGTATGGCTAGTCCATGGACAGATACGCAGTATTTT.

The CDR3 is CASSQVRLAGGPGTDTQYF. The DNA for the CDR3 is TGTGCCAGCAGCCAAGTCCGACTAGCGGGGGGGCCGGGCACAGATACGCAGTATTTT. The chain has TRBV3-1 (or the pseudogene TRBV3-2) and TRBJ2-3; TRBD2 matches at 14 bases. J lost 1 base, V lost 1 base, and 7 bases had no gene match. The CDR3 contains 19 residues. Per germline, CDR1 LGHDT and CDR2 YNNKEL (reference sequence).

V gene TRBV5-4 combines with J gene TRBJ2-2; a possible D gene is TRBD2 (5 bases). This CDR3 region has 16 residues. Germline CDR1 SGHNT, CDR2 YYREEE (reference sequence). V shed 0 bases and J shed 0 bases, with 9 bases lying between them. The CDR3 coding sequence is TGTGCCAGCAGCTTGGGAGGGAGAACGAACACCGGGGAGCTGTTTTTT. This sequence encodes CASSLGGRTNTGELFF.

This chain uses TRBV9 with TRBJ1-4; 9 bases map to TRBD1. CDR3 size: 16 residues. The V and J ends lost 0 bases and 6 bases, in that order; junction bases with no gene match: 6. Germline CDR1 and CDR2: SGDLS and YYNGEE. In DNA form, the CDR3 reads TGTGCCAGCAGCGTAGGGGGGACAGGGTTGGATGAAAAACTGTTTTTT. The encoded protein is CASSVGGTGLDEKLFF.

CDR3 protein: CASSRGHPKGNEKLFF. CDR3 DNA sequence: TGCGCCAGCAGCCGGGGACACCCTAAGGGTAATGAAAAACTGTTTTTT. The chain uses TRBV5-1 and TRBJ1-4; D possibly corresponds to TRBD1 (6 bases). CDR1 is SGHRS and CDR2 is YFSETQ in the germline V gene. Trimming took 4 bases from V and 4 from J, leaving 17 bases between them. The CDR3 is made up of 16 amino acids.

CDR3 bases: TGCGCCAGCAGCCAAGAGCCGGGGGACTATAGCAATCAGCCCCAGCATTTT. It encodes CASSQEPGDYSNQPQHF. The V gene is TRBV4-1, the J gene TRBJ1-5; maybe TRBD1 (5 bases). The germline V gene has CDR1 MGHRA and CDR2 YSYEKL. This CDR3 has 17 residues. V was cut by 0 bases and J by 0 bases, with 12 bases left in between.

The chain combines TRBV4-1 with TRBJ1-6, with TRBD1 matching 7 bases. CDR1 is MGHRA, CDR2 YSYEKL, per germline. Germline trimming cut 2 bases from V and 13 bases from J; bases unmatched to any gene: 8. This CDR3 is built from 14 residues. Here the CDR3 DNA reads TGCGCCAGCAGCCAATGGGACAGTCTGTCTCCCCTCCACTTT. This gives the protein CASSQWDSLSPLHF.

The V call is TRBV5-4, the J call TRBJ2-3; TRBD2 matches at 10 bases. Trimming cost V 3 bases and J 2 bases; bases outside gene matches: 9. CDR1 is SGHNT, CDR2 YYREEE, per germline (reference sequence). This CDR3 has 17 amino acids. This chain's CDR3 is CASSSLAGGFHTDTQYF. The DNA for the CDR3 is TGTGCCAGCAGCTCTTTAGCGGGGGGCTTCCACACAGATACGCAGTATTTT. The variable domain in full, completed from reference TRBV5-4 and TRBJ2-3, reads ETGVTQSPTHLIKTRGQQVTLRCSSQSGHNTVSWYQQALGQGPQFIFQYYREEENGRGNFPPRFSGLQFPNYSSELNVNALELDDSALYLCASSSLAGGFHTDTQYFGPGTRLTVL.

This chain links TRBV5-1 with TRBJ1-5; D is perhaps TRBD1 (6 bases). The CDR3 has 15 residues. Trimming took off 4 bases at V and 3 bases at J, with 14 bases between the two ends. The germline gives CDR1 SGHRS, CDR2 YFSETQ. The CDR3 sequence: CASSPTGEYNQPQHF. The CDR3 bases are TGCGCCAGCAGCCCGACAGGCGAGTACAATCAGCCCCAGCATTTT.

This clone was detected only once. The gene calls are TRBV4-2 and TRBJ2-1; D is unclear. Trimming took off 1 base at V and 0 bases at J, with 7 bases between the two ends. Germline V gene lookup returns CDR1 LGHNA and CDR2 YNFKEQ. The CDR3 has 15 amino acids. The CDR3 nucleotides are TGTGCCAGCAGCCAAGTCGCGAGCTCCTACAATGAGCAGTTCTTC. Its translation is CASSQVASSYNEQFF.